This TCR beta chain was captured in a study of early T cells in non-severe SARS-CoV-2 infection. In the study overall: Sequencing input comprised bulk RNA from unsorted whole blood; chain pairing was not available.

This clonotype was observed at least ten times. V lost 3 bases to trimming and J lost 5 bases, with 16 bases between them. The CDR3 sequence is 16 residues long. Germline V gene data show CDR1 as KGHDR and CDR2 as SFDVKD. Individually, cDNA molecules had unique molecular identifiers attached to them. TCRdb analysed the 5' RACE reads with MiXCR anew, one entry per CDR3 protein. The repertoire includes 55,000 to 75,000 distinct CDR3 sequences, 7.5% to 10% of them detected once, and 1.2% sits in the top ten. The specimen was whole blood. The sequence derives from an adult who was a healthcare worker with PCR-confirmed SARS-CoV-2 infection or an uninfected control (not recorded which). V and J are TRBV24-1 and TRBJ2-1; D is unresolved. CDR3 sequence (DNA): TGTGCCACCAGTGATCCCGGACCTACGAACCACAATGAGCAGTTCTTC. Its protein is CATSDPGPTNHNEQFF.